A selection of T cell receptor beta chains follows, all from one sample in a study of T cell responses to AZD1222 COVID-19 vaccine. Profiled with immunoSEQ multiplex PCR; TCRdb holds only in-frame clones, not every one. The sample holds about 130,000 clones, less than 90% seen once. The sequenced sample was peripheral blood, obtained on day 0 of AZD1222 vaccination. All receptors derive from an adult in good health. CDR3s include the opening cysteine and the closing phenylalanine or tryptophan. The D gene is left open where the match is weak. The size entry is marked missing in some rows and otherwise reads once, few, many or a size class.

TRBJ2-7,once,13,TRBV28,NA,CASSSYDAYEQYF,TGTGCCAGCAGTTCGTACGATGCCTACGAGCAGTACTTC
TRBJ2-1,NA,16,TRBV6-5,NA,CASSYVMGGAYNEQFF,TGTGCCAGCAGTTACGTTATGGGTGGCGCCTACAATGAGCAGTTCTTC
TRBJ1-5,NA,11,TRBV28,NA,CASSWDQPQHF,TGTGCCAGCAGTTGGGATCAGCCCCAGCATTTT
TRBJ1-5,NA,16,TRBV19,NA,CASSIVIQGGNQPQHF,TGTGCCAGTAGTATAGTGATCCAGGGCGGCAATCAGCCCCAGCATTTT
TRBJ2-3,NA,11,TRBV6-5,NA,CASKGVDTQYF,TGTGCCAGCAAGGGCGTAGATACGCAGTATTTT
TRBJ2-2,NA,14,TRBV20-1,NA,CSASRQLNTGELFF,TGCAGTGCTAGTCGACAGCTGAACACCGGGGAGCTGTTTTTT
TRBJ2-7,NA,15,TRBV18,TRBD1,CASSPWTGGAYEQYF,TGTGCCAGCTCACCATGGACAGGGGGAGCCTACGAGCAGTACTTC
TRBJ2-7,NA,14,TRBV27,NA,CASSPGTAPYEQYF,TGTGCCAGCAGCCCCGGGACGGCTCCCTACGAGCAGTACTTC
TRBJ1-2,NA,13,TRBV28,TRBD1,CASRTGGDYGYTF,TGTGCCAGCAGGACAGGGGGCGACTATGGCTACACCTTC
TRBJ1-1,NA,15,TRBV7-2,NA,CASRRPTGVNTEAFF,TGTGCCAGCAGAAGGCCGACAGGAGTGAACACTGAAGCTTTCTTT
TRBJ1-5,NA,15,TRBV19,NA,CASSMAGIGWQPQHF,TGTGCCAGTAGTATGGCAGGGATAGGGTGGCAGCCCCAGCATTTT
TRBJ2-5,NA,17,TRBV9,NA,CASSDGHRTGSQETQYF,TGTGCCAGCAGCGACGGCCACAGAACAGGGAGCCAAGAGACCCAGTACTTC
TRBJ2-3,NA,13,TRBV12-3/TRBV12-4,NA,CATARGHTDTQYF,TGTGCCACCGCGCGGGGGCACACAGATACGCAGTATTTT
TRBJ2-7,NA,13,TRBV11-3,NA,CASSRSEAYEQYF,TGTGCCAGCAGCAGGTCGGAGGCATACGAGCAGTACTTC
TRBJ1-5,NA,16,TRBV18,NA,CASSPVGTGYNQPQHF,TGTGCCAGCTCACCGGTGGGTACAGGCTATAATCAGCCCCAGCATTTT
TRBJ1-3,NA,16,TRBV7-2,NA,CASSLVAAVGRNTIYF,TGTGCCAGCAGCTTAGTGGCCGCGGTGGGCCGAAACACCATATATTTT
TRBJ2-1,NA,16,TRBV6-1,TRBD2,CASSESGLAEYNEQFF,TGTGCCAGCAGTGAATCGGGACTAGCGGAATACAATGAGCAGTTCTTC
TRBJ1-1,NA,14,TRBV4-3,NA,CASSQDTGIPEAFF,TGCGCCAGCAGCCAAGATACGGGAATCCCTGAAGCTTTCTTT
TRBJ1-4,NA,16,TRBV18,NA,CASSPQTGRWDEKLFF,TGTGCCAGCTCACCACAAACAGGGCGATGGGATGAAAAACTGTTTTTT
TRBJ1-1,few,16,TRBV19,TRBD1,CASSPWTGHRDTEAFF,TGTGCCAGTAGTCCATGGACAGGGCATCGTGACACTGAAGCTTTCTTT
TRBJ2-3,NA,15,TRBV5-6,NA,CASSLRETFTDTQYF,TGTGCCAGCAGCTTGAGGGAGACCTTCACAGATACGCAGTATTTT
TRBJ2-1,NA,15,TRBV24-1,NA,CATSDFTSPYNEQFF,TGTGCCACCAGTGATTTTACTAGCCCCTACAATGAGCAGTTCTTC
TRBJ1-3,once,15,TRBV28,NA,CASSTSESSGNTIYF,TGTGCCAGCAGCACATCAGAGAGCTCTGGAAACACCATATATTTT
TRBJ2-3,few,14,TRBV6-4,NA,CASSAGPHTDTQYF,TGTGCCAGCAGTGCCGGGCCTCACACAGATACGCAGTATTTT
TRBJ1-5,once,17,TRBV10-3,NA,CAISEVRGGLDNQPQHF,TGTGCCATCAGTGAGGTTAGGGGGGGGCTCGACAATCAGCCCCAGCATTTT
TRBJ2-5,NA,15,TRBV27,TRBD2,CASSFVKAGAETQYF,TGTGCCAGCAGTTTCGTGAAAGCGGGAGCAGAGACCCAGTACTTC
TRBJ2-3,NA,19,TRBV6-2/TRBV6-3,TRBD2,CASSYFGSLSGGATDTQYF,TGTGCCAGCAGTTACTTCGGTTCTTTAAGCGGGGGGGCCACAGATACGCAGTATTTT
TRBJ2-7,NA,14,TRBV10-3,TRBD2,CAISVGGGPYEQYF,TGTGCCATCAGTGTGGGCGGGGGTCCCTACGAGCAGTACTTC
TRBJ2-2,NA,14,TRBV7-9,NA,CASSWRENTGELFF,TGTGCCAGCAGCTGGAGAGAGAACACCGGGGAGCTGTTTTTT
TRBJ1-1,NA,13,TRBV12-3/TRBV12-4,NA,CASSFGANTEAFF,TGTGCCAGCAGTTTCGGGGCGAACACTGAAGCTTTCTTT
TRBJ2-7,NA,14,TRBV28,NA,CASSLPGAGYEQYF,TGTGCCAGCAGTTTACCGGGGGCGGGCTACGAGCAGTACTTC
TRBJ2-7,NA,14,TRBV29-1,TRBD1,CSVEVAGQGSEQYF,TGCAGCGTTGAAGTGGCGGGACAGGGAAGCGAGCAGTACTTC
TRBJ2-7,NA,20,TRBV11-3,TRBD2,CASSLDEGGGLAENSYEQYF,TGTGCCAGCAGCTTAGATGAGGGAGGGGGACTAGCGGAAAACTCCTACGAGCAGTACTTC
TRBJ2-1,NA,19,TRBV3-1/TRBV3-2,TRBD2,CASSQQGLAGGPRYNEQFF,TGTGCCAGCAGCCAACAAGGACTAGCGGGAGGGCCGCGCTACAATGAGCAGTTCTTC
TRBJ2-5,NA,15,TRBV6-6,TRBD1,CASSYRTGGKETQYF,TGTGCCAGCAGTTACCGGACAGGGGGTAAAGAGACCCAGTACTTC
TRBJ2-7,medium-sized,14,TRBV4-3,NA,CASAPGAGAYEQYF,TGCGCCAGCGCGCCGGGGGCAGGGGCCTACGAGCAGTACTTC
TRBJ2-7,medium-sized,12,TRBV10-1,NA,CASSDGRVEQYF,TGCGCCAGCAGTGACGGGCGGGTCGAGCAGTACTTC